This entry describes one T cell receptor (beta chain). Its antigen is unidentified. Germline V gene lookup returns CDR1 SGHNT and CDR2 YYREEE (reference sequence). CDR3 size: 14 residues. Trimming shortened V by 4 bases and J by 1 base, and 11 bases separated the two germline ends. The sample comes from a study of shared clonotypes between healthy human individuals. Findings and limits, study-wide: Blood was the only sampled material, and tissue repertoires likely differ.

Using immunoSEQ multiplex PCR, the repertoire was profiled, and TCRdb retains in-frame clones only, with some absent. The sample carries 1.4 million to 1.5 million clones, around 97% recorded once. The chain is built from TRBV5-4 and TRBJ1-1; D remains unclear. Sequencing was done on a sample of naive CD4+ T cells sorted from blood. Subset meaning: CD45RA+ positively selected. The receptor was derived from a man between 25 and 39 years old in good health. The CDR3, as DNA: TGTGCCAGCAGCCCCCCGACGGGGAACACTGAAGCTTTCTTT. Its protein is CASSPPTGNTEAFF. Combining the CDR3 with reference TRBV5-4 and TRBJ1-1 gives the whole variable domain ETGVTQSPTHLIKTRGQQVTLRCSSQSGHNTVSWYQQALGQGPQFIFQYYREEENGRGNFPPRFSGLQFPNYSSELNVNALELDDSALYLCASSPPTGNTEAFFGQGTRLTVV.